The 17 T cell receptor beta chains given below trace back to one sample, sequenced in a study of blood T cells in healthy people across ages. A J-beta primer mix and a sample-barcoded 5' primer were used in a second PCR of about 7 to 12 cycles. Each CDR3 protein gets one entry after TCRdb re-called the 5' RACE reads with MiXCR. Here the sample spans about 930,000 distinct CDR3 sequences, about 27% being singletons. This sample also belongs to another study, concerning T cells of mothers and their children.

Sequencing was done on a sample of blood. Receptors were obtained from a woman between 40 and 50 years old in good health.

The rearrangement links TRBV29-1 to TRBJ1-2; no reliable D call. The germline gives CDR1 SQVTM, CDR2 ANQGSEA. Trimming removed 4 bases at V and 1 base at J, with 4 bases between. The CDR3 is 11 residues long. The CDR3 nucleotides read TGCAGCGTTGTGGTTAACTATGGCTACACCTTC. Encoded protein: CSVVVNYGYTF.

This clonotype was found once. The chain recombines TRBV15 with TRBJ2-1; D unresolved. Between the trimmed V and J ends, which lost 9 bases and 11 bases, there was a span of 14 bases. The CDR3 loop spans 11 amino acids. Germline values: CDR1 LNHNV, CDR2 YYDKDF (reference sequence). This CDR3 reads CATMSRNKQFF. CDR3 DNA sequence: TGTGCCACGATGAGTAGGAATAAGCAGTTCTTC.

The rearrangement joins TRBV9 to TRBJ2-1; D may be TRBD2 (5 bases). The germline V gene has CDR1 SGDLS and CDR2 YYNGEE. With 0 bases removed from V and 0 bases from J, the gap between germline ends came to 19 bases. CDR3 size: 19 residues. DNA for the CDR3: TGTGCCAGCAGCGTAGATGGACTCGGCCCCTCAGGCTCCTACAATGAGCAGTTCTTC. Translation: CASSVDGLGPSGSYNEQFF.

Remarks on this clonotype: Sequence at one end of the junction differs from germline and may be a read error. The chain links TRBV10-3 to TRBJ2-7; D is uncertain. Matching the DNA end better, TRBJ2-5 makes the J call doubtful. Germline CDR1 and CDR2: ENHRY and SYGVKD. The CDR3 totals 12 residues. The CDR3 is CTISEHSETQYF. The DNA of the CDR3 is TGTACCATCAGTGAGCACAGTGAGACCCAGTACTTC.

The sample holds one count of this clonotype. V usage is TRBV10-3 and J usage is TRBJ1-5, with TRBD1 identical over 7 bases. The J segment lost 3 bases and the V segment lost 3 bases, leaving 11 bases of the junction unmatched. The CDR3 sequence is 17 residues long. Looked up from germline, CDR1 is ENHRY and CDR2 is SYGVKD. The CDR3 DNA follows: TGTGCCATCAGTGAAGATCGATCAGGGGGTGACAATCAGCCCCAGCATTTT. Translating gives CAISEDRSGGDNQPQHF.

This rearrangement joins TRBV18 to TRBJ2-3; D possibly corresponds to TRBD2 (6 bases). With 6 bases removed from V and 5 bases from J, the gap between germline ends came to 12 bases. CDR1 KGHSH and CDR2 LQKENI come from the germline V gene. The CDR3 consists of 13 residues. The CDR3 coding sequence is TGTGCCAGCTCTCTCTGGAGGGGAGATACGCAGTATTTT. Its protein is CASSLWRGDTQYF. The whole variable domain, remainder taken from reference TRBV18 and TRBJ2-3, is NAGVMQNPRHLVRRRGQEARLRCSPMKGHSHVYWYRQLPEEGLKFMVYLQKENIIDESGMPKERFSAEFPKEGPSILRIQQVVRGDSAAYFCASSLWRGDTQYFGPGTRLTVL.

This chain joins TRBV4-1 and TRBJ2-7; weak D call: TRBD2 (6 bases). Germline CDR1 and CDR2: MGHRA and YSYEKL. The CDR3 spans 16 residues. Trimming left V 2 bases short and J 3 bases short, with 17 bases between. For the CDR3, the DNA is TGCGCCAGCAGCCAAAGAGACACGGGACTTTACTACGAGCAGTACTTC. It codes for CASSQRDTGLYYEQYF.

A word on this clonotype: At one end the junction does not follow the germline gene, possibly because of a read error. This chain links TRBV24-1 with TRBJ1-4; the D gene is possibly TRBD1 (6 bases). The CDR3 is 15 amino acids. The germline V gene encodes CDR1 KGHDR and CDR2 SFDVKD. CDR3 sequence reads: CAGERRGATSEKLFF. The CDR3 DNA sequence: TGTGCGGGCGAGAGGAGGGGGGCGACTAGTGAAAAACTGTTTTTT.

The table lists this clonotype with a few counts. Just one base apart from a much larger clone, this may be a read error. The chain's CDR3 is CATSREVAGAVYNEQFF. The CDR3 DNA reads as TGTGCCACCTCGAGGGAGGTAGCGGGGGCCGTATACAATGAGCAGTTCTTC. This chain joins TRBV6-1 and TRBJ2-1; 9 bases align to TRBD2. The germline CDR1 and CDR2 sequences are MNHNS and SASEGT. V shed 10 bases and J 4 bases; nucleotides not matched to a gene: 17. There are 17 residues in the CDR3.

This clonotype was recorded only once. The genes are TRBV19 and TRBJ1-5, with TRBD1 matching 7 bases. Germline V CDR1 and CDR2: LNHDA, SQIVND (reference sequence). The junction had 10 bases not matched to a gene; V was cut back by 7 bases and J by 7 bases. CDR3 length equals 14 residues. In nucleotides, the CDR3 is TGTGCCAGTATTCTGACAGGGTCAGGGCAGCCCCAGCATTTT. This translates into CASILTGSGQPQHF. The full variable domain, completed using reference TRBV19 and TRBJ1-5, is DGGITQSPKYLFRKEGQNVTLSCEQNLNHDAMYWYRQDPGQGLRLIYYSQIVNDFQKGDIAEGYSVSREKKESFPLTVTSAQKNPTAFYLCASILTGSGQPQHFGDGTRLSIL.

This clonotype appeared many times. The CDR3 spells CASLGGSSYEQYF. CDR3 bases: TGTGCCAGCCTGGGGGGGAGCTCCTACGAGCAGTACTTC. The chain recombines TRBV6-6 with TRBJ2-7, with TRBD2 matching 7 bases. CDR3 length: 13 amino acids. CDR1 and CDR2 from the germline V gene are MNHNY and SVGAGI (reference sequence). The V gene end was trimmed by 8 bases and the J gene end by 0 bases; junction bases not matched to a gene: 4.

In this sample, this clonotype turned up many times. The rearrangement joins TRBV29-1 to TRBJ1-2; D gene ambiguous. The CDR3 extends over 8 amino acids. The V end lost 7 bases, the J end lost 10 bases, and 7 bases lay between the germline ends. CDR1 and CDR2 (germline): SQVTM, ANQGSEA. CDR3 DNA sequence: TGCAGCGCTCCCTCCTACACCTTC. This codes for CSAPSYTF.

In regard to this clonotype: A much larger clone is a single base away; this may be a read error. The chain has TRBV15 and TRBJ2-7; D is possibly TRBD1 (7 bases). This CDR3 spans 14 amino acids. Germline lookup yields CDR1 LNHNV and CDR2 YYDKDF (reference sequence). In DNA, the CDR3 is TGTGCCGCCAGCATAGCCAGGGGGGTGTACGAGCAGTACTTC. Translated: CAASIARGVYEQYF.

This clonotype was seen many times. The CDR3 loop reads CSARDGSSYEQYF. In DNA form, the CDR3 reads TGCAGTGCGAGGGACGGGAGCTCCTACGAGCAGTACTTC. V is TRBV20-1 and J is TRBJ2-7; tentative D call: TRBD2 (6 bases). V lost 6 bases to trimming and J lost 0 bases, with 12 bases between them. Germline CDR1 is DFQATT and CDR2 is SNEGSKA (reference sequence). This CDR3 has 13 residues.

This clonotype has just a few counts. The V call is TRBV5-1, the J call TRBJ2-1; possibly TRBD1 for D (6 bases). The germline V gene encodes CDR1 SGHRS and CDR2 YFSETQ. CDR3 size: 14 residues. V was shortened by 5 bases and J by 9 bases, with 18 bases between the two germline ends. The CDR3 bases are TGCGCCAGCAGTTCAGGGGCTTTGGGTAGTGAGCAGTTCTTC. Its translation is CASSSGALGSEQFF. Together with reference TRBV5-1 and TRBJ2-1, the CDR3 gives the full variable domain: KAGVTQTPRYLIKTRGQQVTLSCSPISGHRSVSWYQQTPGQGLQFLFEYFSETQRNKGNFPGRFSGRQFSNSRSEMNVSTLELGDSALYLCASSSGALGSEQFFGPGTRLTVL.

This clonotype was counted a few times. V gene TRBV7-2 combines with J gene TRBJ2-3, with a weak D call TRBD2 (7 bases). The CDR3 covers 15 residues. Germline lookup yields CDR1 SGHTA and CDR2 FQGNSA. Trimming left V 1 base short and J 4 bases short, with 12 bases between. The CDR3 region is CASSLVGGLSDTQYF. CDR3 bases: TGTGCCAGCAGCTTAGTCGGGGGGCTGTCAGATACGCAGTATTTT.

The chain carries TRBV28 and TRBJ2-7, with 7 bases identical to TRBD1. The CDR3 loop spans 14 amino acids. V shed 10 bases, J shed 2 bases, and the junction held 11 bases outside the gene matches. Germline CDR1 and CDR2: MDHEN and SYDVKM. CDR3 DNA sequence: TGTGCCACCTCGCAACAGGGGCTCACCTACGAGCAGTACTTC. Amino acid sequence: CATSQQGLTYEQYF.